This TCR beta chain was sequenced during a study of T cells after yellow fever vaccination. Note on this clonotype: What it binds is not known.

Study-level results: Boosting was followed by the reappearance of most primary-vaccination clones (approximately 97% CD4, about 88% CD8). Repertoires obtained by FACS sorting could include abundant clonotypes that entered as contaminants from the bulk population. Shared CD4/CD8 clonotypes were a small share, likely from convergent recombination.

5'RACE template switching produced TCR cDNA carrying a universal primer site and UMIs. TCRdb reprocessed the 5' RACE reads with MiXCR, giving one entry per CDR3 protein. The sample yields about 260,000 distinct CDR3 sequences, about an eighth seen once. This sequence originates from a man aged 25-40 years who received the YFV17D yellow fever vaccine. This sample comprised CD4+ T cells sorted from PBMCs, obtained 45 days after the yellow fever booster vaccination.

The CDR3 nucleotides are TGCAGCGTTGCCAAGGGCACTGGCAATCAGCCCCAGCATTTT. Its translation: CSVAKGTGNQPQHF. The rearrangement joins TRBV29-1 to TRBJ1-5; D not resolved. The CDR3 has 14 amino acids. Germline CDR1 reads SQVTM; CDR2 reads ANQGSEA. Trimming removed 4 bases at V and 2 bases at J, with 12 bases between.